Following are 28 T cell receptor beta chains from one sample sequenced in a study of cytomegalovirus exposure and HLA in healthy donors. In the PCR, 60 Vbeta and 13 Jbeta primers were used. Sequencing used immunoSEQ multiplex PCR; TCRdb keeps in-frame clones, though not all of them. The table lists about 190,000 clones, around 80% of them singletons, with 2.1% in the top ten. The specimen sequenced was PBMCs. All receptors derive from a woman aged 18-29 years in good health and CMV-seropositive.

This chain joins TRBV7-9 and TRBJ1-2; no firm D call. The CDR3 is 12 amino acids. The ends were cut back, 2 bases at V and 8 bases at J, with 9 bases in the middle. The germline gives CDR1 SEHNR, CDR2 FQNEAQ (reference sequence). This CDR3 reads CASSLIFQGYTF. The CDR3 DNA follows: TGTGCCAGCAGCTTAATCTTTCAGGGCTACACCTTC.

The chain carries TRBV7-9 and TRBJ2-4; 9 bases are shared with TRBD1. This CDR3 is 14 amino acids long. Germline-derived CDR1 and CDR2 are SEHNR and FQNEAQ (reference sequence). V lost 4 bases, J lost 8 bases, and 6 bases stayed unmatched. The CDR3 sequence: CASSSTGGLDIQYF. The CDR3 DNA is TGTGCCAGCAGCTCTACAGGGGGCCTGGACATTCAGTACTTC. The full variable domain, its missing parts supplied by reference TRBV7-9 and TRBJ2-4, is DTGVSQNPRHKITKRGQNVTFRCDPISEHNRLYWYRQTLGQGPEFLTYFQNEAQLEKSRLLSDRFSAERPKGSFSTLEIQRTEQGDSAMYLCASSSTGGLDIQYFGAGTRLSVL.

The chain joins TRBV14 to TRBJ2-1, with a tentative D call TRBD1 (6 bases). V was pared by 5 bases and J by 8 bases, with 13 bases between. Germline V gene lookup returns CDR1 SGHDN and CDR2 FVKESK. This CDR3 contains 13 residues. CDR3 DNA sequence: TGTGCCAGCAGCAAAAGACAGGTCCATGAGCAGTTCTTC. The encoded protein is CASSKRQVHEQFF.

The V and J genes are TRBV11-3 and TRBJ1-2; weak D call: TRBD1 (6 bases). The V end lost 5 bases, the J end lost 7 bases, and 11 bases lay between the germline ends. This CDR3 contains 12 residues. CDR1 and CDR2 (germline): SGHNT, YENEEA. CDR3 DNA sequence: TGTGCCAGCAGCGGTGACAGGTCTGGCTACACCTTC. Protein: CASSGDRSGYTF.

This rearrangement joins TRBV12-5 to TRBJ2-1; TRBD1 matches at 9 bases. V shed 2 bases, J shed 7 bases, and the junction held 6 bases outside the gene matches. CDR1 is LGHNT and CDR2 is FRNRAP in the germline V gene. The CDR3 consists of 15 residues. CDR3 amino acids: CASGLMGGQGNEQFF. CDR3 coding DNA: TGTGCTAGTGGTTTGATGGGGGGACAGGGAAATGAGCAGTTCTTC.

In its sample, this clone was seen once. The chain recombines TRBV5-4 with TRBJ2-3, with D hard to call. This CDR3 spans 16 amino acids. V was trimmed by 3 bases and J by 0 bases, leaving 14 bases between them. In germline, CDR1 is SGHNT, CDR2 YYREEE (reference sequence). For the CDR3, the DNA is TGTGCCAGCAGCTCCCCTACCGGTTCAAGCACAGATACGCAGTATTTT. Its translation is CASSSPTGSSTDTQYF. Full variable domain (missing parts from reference TRBV5-4 and TRBJ2-3): ETGVTQSPTHLIKTRGQQVTLRCSSQSGHNTVSWYQQALGQGPQFIFQYYREEENGRGNFPPRFSGLQFPNYSSELNVNALELDDSALYLCASSSPTGSSTDTQYFGPGTRLTVL.

The rearrangement uses TRBV5-5 and TRBJ2-7, with D possibly being TRBD2 (6 bases). This CDR3 has 14 residues. Germline CDR1 SGHKS, CDR2 YYEKEE (reference sequence). Trimming took off 0 bases at V and 1 base at J, with 8 bases between the two ends. The CDR3 DNA reads TGTGCCAGCAGCTTGGTGGGGAGGTCCTACGAGCAGTACTTC. Translation gives CASSLVGRSYEQYF.

The chain has TRBV18 and TRBJ2-5; D is uncertain. The CDR3 totals 14 residues. The ends were cut back, 3 bases at V and 4 bases at J, with 12 bases in the middle. Germline CDR1 is KGHSH and CDR2 is LQKENI. In nucleotides, the CDR3 is TGTGCCAGCTCACCCCCAACCCACGGAGAGACCCAGTACTTC. Amino acids: CASSPPTHGETQYF. Complete variable domain (other parts from reference TRBV18 and TRBJ2-5): NAGVMQNPRHLVRRRGQEARLRCSPMKGHSHVYWYRQLPEEGLKFMVYLQKENIIDESGMPKERFSAEFPKEGPSILRIQQVVRGDSAAYFCASSPPTHGETQYFGPGTRLLVL.

The V call is TRBV27, the J call TRBJ2-5; D is perhaps TRBD1 (6 bases). V was pared by 5 bases and J by 7 bases, with 11 bases between. This CDR3 comprises 12 residues. Per the germline V gene, CDR1 is MNHEY and CDR2 is SMNVEV (reference sequence). The CDR3 DNA reads TGTGCCAGCAGTGGACAGTTCGGGACCCAGTACTTC. As protein: CASSGQFGTQYF.

This rearrangement joins TRBV11-2 to TRBJ1-6, with 9 bases aligning to TRBD1. V trimming: 5 bases; J trimming: 14 bases; junction bases outside the gene matches: 7. CDR1 SGHAT and CDR2 FQNNGV come from the germline V gene. The length of the CDR3 is 13 residues. DNA for the CDR3: TGTGCCAGCAGCCGGGACAGGGCCGTCACCCTCCACTTT. It is translated as CASSRDRAVTLHF.

The chain uses TRBV30 and TRBJ1-1; D ambiguous. This CDR3 contains 11 residues. Trimming removed 1 base from V and 8 bases from J, with 8 bases in between. The V gene's germline CDR1 is GTSNPN and CDR2 SVGIG (reference sequence). Here the CDR3 reads CAWSDRGEAFF. The CDR3 DNA is TGTGCCTGGAGTGACCGAGGCGAAGCTTTCTTT.

This clone was seen only a few times. The V and J genes are TRBV15 and TRBJ2-1; 12 nucleotides agree with TRBD2. The ends lost 3 bases at V and 3 bases at J; junction bases unmatched: 9. The CDR3 has 18 residues. The germline V gene has CDR1 LNHNV and CDR2 YYDKDF (reference sequence). Written as DNA, the CDR3 is TGTGCCACCAGCAGCACTCGTACGGGACTAGCGGGCTACAATGAGCAGTTCTTC. Its translation is CATSSTRTGLAGYNEQFF.

The chain joins TRBV7-9 to TRBJ1-2; 12 bases agree with TRBD1. J gave up 4 bases and V 7 bases, and 10 bases lay outside the gene matches. There are 16 residues in the CDR3. Germline V gene data show CDR1 as SEHNR and CDR2 as FQNEAQ (reference sequence). DNA of the CDR3: TGTGCCAGCACCCCGGGACAGGGGGCGCTCGGCTATGGCTACACCTTC. This sequence encodes CASTPGQGALGYGYTF.

This chain joins TRBV19 and TRBJ1-5; D not resolved. Trimming stripped 4 bases from V and 4 bases from J, with 11 bases between. The CDR3 covers 14 residues. The germline V gene has CDR1 LNHDA and CDR2 SQIVND (reference sequence). In DNA, the CDR3 is TGTGCCAGTAGTACCCCTTCGAGGAATCAGCCCCAGCATTTT. Translation gives CASSTPSRNQPQHF.

The gene calls are TRBV10-3 and TRBJ2-3, with 8 positions matching TRBD2. Germline trimming cut 10 bases from V and 5 bases from J; bases unmatched to any gene: 11. Germline V gene lookup returns CDR1 ENHRY and CDR2 SYGVKD. CDR3 length: 14 residues. This chain's CDR3 is CAKGWRGVVDTQYF. CDR3 nucleotide sequence: TGTGCCAAAGGGTGGCGGGGGGTTGTAGATACGCAGTATTTT.

V is TRBV19 and J is TRBJ1-5; D is unclear. Deletions cut 5 bases from V and 4 bases from J, with 15 bases between. This CDR3 is built from 15 residues. CDR1 is LNHDA, CDR2 SQIVND, per germline (reference sequence). CDR3 residues: CASSQQPPGNQPQHF. The CDR3 coding sequence is TGTGCCAGTAGTCAACAACCCCCCGGGAATCAGCCCCAGCATTTT.

This rearrangement joins TRBV7-3 to TRBJ2-3; 8 bases map to TRBD1. The CDR3 is 14 residues long. Germline assignment: CDR1 SGHTA and CDR2 FQGTGA. The V segment lost 4 bases and the J segment 2 bases; nucleotides outside the gene matches: 2. The CDR3 sequence is CASSSDRATDTQYF. CDR3 DNA: TGTGCCAGCAGCTCGGACAGGGCCACAGATACGCAGTATTTT.

The genes are TRBV10-2 and TRBJ2-7; TRBD1 is a possible D gene (5 bases). V was shortened by 5 bases and J by 3 bases, with 17 bases between the two germline ends. Germline V gene lookup returns CDR1 WSHSY and CDR2 SAAADI. The CDR3 has 15 amino acids. The CDR3 region is CASSRGRPEVYEQYF. CDR3 DNA sequence: TGCGCCAGCAGTAGGGGCCGCCCAGAGGTCTACGAGCAGTACTTC.

The chain has TRBV2 and TRBJ1-2, with 7 positions matching TRBD1. CDR1 is SNHLY, CDR2 FYNNEI, per germline. The CDR3 is 14 amino acids. V dropped 4 bases and J dropped 4; count of bases not matched to a gene: 6. This CDR3 reads CASSGFQGGYGYTF. The CDR3 DNA sequence: TGTGCCAGCAGTGGGTTCCAGGGGGGCTATGGCTACACCTTC. The complete variable domain, with remaining parts taken from reference TRBV2 and TRBJ1-2, reads EPEVTQTPSHQVTQMGQEVILRCVPISNHLYFYWYRQILGQKVEFLVSFYNNEISEKSEIFDDQFSVERPDGSNFTLKIRSTKLEDSAMYFCASSGFQGGYGYTFGSGTRLTVV.

This clone was observed a single time. The chain uses TRBV11-1 and TRBJ2-1; TRBD2 matches 12 bases. Trimming removed 4 bases from V and 3 bases from J; junction bases left unmatched: 4. CDR1 SGHAT and CDR2 FQDESV come from the germline V gene (reference sequence). The CDR3 runs to 16 residues. The CDR3 is CASSWGLAGFYNEQFF. CDR3 bases: TGTGCCAGCAGCTGGGGACTAGCGGGCTTCTACAATGAGCAGTTCTTC. Variable domain in full (rest from reference TRBV11-1 and TRBJ2-1): EAEVAQSPRYKITEKSQAVAFWCDPISGHATLYWYRQILGQGPELLVQFQDESVVDDSQLPKDRFSAERLKGVDSTLKIQPAELGDSAMYLCASSWGLAGFYNEQFFGPGTRLTVL.

The genes are TRBV27 and TRBJ1-1; TRBD1 matches 9 bases. The CDR3 contains 18 residues. J lost 1 base, V lost 1 base, and 10 bases had no gene match. Per the germline V gene, CDR1 is MNHEY and CDR2 is SMNVEV (reference sequence). CDR3 DNA sequence: TGTGCCAGCAGTTTATATTGGGGGGAGGGACAGGGGAACACTGAAGCTTTCTTT. Its protein product is CASSLYWGEGQGNTEAFF.

This chain uses TRBV23-1 with TRBJ2-3; D may be TRBD2 (6 bases). TRBV23-1 is placed among ORFs of uncertain function. The V gene lost 6 bases and the J gene lost 4 bases, with 14 bases spanning the gap. This CDR3 has 14 residues. The CDR3 sequence: CASRTTREADTQYF. The CDR3 bases are TGCGCCAGCAGAACGACTAGAGAGGCAGATACGCAGTATTTT.

The chain carries TRBV7-9 and TRBJ1-4; possibly TRBD1 for D (6 bases). V shed 5 bases and J shed 5 bases, with 18 bases lying between them. The CDR3 extends over 16 amino acids. Per germline, CDR1 SEHNR and CDR2 FQNEAQ (reference sequence). CDR3 DNA sequence: TGTGCCAGCAGCCGGGGCGCACAGGGTCGGAATGAAAAACTGTTTTTT. Its protein is CASSRGAQGRNEKLFF. The full variable domain, completed using reference TRBV7-9 and TRBJ1-4, is DTGVSQNPRHKITKRGQNVTFRCDPISEHNRLYWYRQTLGQGPEFLTYFQNEAQLEKSRLLSDRFSAERPKGSFSTLEIQRTEQGDSAMYLCASSRGAQGRNEKLFFGSGTQLSVL.

The chain joins TRBV7-3 to TRBJ2-5; D gene uncertain. Per the germline V gene, CDR1 is SGHTA and CDR2 is FQGTGA. The CDR3 loop spans 13 amino acids. V lost 1 base, J lost 7 bases, and 10 bases lay in between. The CDR3 sequence: CASSLNSRGTQYF. The CDR3 region has the DNA TGTGCCAGCAGCTTAAACTCTAGAGGGACCCAGTACTTC.

The chain couples TRBV27 to TRBJ2-7, with TRBD2 matching 7 bases. The V and J ends lost 3 bases and 1 base, in that order; junction bases with no gene match: 6. The CDR3 sequence is 15 residues long. Germline V CDR1 and CDR2: MNHEY, SMNVEV (reference sequence). The CDR3 coding sequence is TGTGCCAGCAGTTTTGTGGGGGGGGTGTCCTACGAGCAGTACTTC. Translation gives CASSFVGGVSYEQYF.

The chain is built from TRBV6-1 and TRBJ2-7; 10 bases map to TRBD1. Germline CDR1 is MNHNS and CDR2 is SASEGT. V gave up 1 base and J gave up 3 bases; unmatched junction bases: 6. There are 16 residues in the CDR3. CDR3 protein: CASSEGMRTGGYEQYV. DNA of the CDR3: TGTGCCAGCAGTGAAGGAATGAGGACAGGGGGCTACGAGCAGTACGTC.

V usage is TRBV5-4 and J usage is TRBJ1-2; D unresolved. Germline-derived CDR1 and CDR2 are SGHNT and YYREEE (reference sequence). The CDR3 has 15 amino acids. V lost 3 bases, J lost 2 bases, and 14 bases lay in between. CDR3 in DNA: TGTGCCAGCAGCTCCCCCAGGCGAGGGAACTATGGCTACACCTTC. Residues: CASSSPRRGNYGYTF.

This chain joins TRBV2 and TRBJ2-2; TRBD2 matches at 13 bases. Germline CDR1 SNHLY, CDR2 FYNNEI. Losses at the gene ends were 5 bases for V and 0 bases for J; bases not matched to a gene: 3. The CDR3 contains 17 residues. CDR3 in DNA: TGTGCCAGCAGTTGGACTAGCGGGGGATCGAACACCGGGGAGCTGTTTTTT. It specifies CASSWTSGGSNTGELFF.